The clone carrying this T cell receptor beta chain was observed at least ten times. V lost 5 bases to trimming and J lost 1 base, with 11 bases between them. CDR3 length: 15 residues. Per germline, CDR1 SGHAT and CDR2 FQNNGV. The sample is drawn from a study of T cells after yellow fever vaccination. TCRdb analysed the 5' RACE reads with MiXCR anew, one entry per CDR3 protein. The data contain about 250,000 distinct CDR3 sequences, about 3.9% of them singletons. The chain couples TRBV11-2 to TRBJ2-2, with a weak D call TRBD2 (5 bases). Sequenced material: PBMCs, taken 15 days after the yellow fever booster vaccination. The sequence was collected from a man between 18 and 35 years old who received the YFV17D yellow fever vaccine. For the CDR3, the DNA is TGTGCCAGCAGCGTACGGACTTTGAACACCGGGGAGCTGTTTTTT. It specifies CASSVRTLNTGELFF.